This section outlines one T cell receptor beta chain sequence together with its context. This sample is part of a study of blood T cell repertoires in COVID-19. In the study overall: Sites across the United States, Italy and Spain contributed samples from acute and convalescent COVID-19. The cDNA or gDNA used as material had been derived from T cells, B-cell-depleted T cells, or PBMCs.

Original data processing: Estimation of nucleated cell counts relied on the amplification of reference gene primers. This table comes from immunoSEQ multiplex PCR, and its TCRdb copy is limited to in-frame clones, with some not included. That table gives V, J and clone size, and the DNA gave D and trimming. The top ten clones hold approximately 2.2% of a sample with some 89,000 clones, approximately 89% of them seen once. The CDR3 is 17 amino acids. CDR1 is KGHSY and CDR2 is FQNENV in the germline V gene. V shed 0 bases and J shed 0 bases, with 14 bases lying between them. V usage is TRBV16 and J usage is TRBJ1-2; TRBD1 might be the D (5 bases). This sequence was found in a man aged 50 to 59 with acute or convalescent COVID-19. The sample was peripheral blood. Written as DNA, the CDR3 is TGTGCCAGCAGCCAATCGATAGGGGAAACAGCTAACTATGGCTACACCTTC. Amino acid sequence: CASSQSIGETANYGYTF.